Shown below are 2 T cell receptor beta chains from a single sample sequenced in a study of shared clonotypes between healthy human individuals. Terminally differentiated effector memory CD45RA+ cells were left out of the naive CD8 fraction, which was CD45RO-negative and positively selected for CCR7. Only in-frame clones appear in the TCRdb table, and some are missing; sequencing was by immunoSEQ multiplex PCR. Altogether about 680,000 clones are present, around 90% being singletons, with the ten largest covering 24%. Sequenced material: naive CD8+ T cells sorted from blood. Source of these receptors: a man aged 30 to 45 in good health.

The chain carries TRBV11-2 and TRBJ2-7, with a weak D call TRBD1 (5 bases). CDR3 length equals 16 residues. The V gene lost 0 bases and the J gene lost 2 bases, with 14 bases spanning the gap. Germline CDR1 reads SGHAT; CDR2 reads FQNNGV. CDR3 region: CASSLELPGSTYEQYF. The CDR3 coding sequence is TGTGCCAGCAGCTTAGAACTGCCAGGGTCGACCTACGAGCAGTACTTC.

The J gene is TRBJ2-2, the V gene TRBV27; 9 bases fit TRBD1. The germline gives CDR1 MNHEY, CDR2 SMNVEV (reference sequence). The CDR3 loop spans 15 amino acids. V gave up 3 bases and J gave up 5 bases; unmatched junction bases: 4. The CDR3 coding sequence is TGTGCCAGCAGTTTGTGGACAGGGGCAACCGGGGAGCTGTTTTTT. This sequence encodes CASSLWTGATGELFF.